This T cell receptor (beta chain) stems from a study of blood T cell repertoires in COVID-19. Study overall: The United States, Italy and Spain were the sources of the acute and convalescent COVID-19 samples. PBMCs, B-cell-depleted T cells, or T cells provided the cDNA or gDNA that made up the material.

Germline V gives CDR1 SGHAT, CDR2 FQDESV (reference sequence). This CDR3 has 16 amino acids. V was pared by 0 bases and J by 3 bases, with 7 bases of the junction left unmatched. Authors' data handling: Nucleated cell number was recorded as an estimate derived from reference gene primer amplification. Sequenced by immunoSEQ multiplex PCR; TCRdb stores in-frame clones only, minus some. V, J and clone size derive from that table, while D and trimming were established from the DNA sequence. The sample gives over 80,000 clones, 89% of which show up once; more than 8% is in the top ten. Sequencing was performed on peripheral blood. The chain is built from TRBV11-1 and TRBJ1-1; 7 bases match TRBD1. The receptor was isolated from a man aged 50-59 years with acute or convalescent COVID-19. The DNA of the CDR3 is TGTGCCAGCAGCTTAGCGTTGACAGGGCTCGACACTGAAGCTTTCTTT. This translates into CASSLALTGLDTEAFF.